This TCR beta chain was recorded in a study of post-analysis software for immune sequencing data. In the study overall: Patients had relapsing-remitting, secondary progressive or progressive-relapsing multiple sclerosis; some lacked subtype. Study-wide results and caveats: In patients, TRBV5-6, TRBV5-1 and TRBV20-1 belonged to five TRBV segments found more frequently than in controls.

The CDR3 length is 15 residues. The V gene's germline CDR1 is SGHTA and CDR2 FQGNSA. The V and J ends lost 1 base and 0 bases respectively, with 8 bases between them. This clonotype was detected ten times or more. Its antigen remains unknown. Unique-molecular-identifier-tagged TCR beta cDNA libraries were used. There were about 0.85 to 11 million T cells, and some 500,000 cDNA molecules came from them. TCRdb ran MiXCR on the PCR reads and lists one entry per CDR3 protein. This table has some 240,000 distinct CDR3 sequences, 36% appearing once. The TCR was taken from a girl aged 5-17 years with multiple sclerosis. Sequenced input: blood. The chain combines TRBV7-2 with TRBJ2-3; D remains ambiguous. The chain's CDR3 is CASSLERASTDTQYF. CDR3 sequence (DNA): TGTGCCAGCAGCTTAGAACGAGCGAGCACAGATACGCAGTATTTT.